Described below is a single TCR beta chain sequence and its context. These data come from a study of cytomegalovirus exposure and HLA in healthy donors. In the study overall: From HLA-typed donors, an early data release held 70 million to 100 million unique TCRs.

Use of 60 Vbeta and 13 Jbeta primers characterized the PCR. In the authors' workflow: The authors later counted tens of millions of unique TCR beta chains, about 11 million of them shared. Data came from immunoSEQ multiplex PCR; TCRdb stores just in-frame clones and leaves some out. The DNA was the basis for D and trimming; V, J and clone size are from that table. The data show 150,000 to 200,000 clones, around three quarters seen once. This CDR3 contains 13 residues. With V trimmed by 5 bases and J by 8 bases, 4 bases remained unmatched. Per the germline V gene, CDR1 is MRHNA and CDR2 is SNTAGT. The chain links TRBV6-4 to TRBJ2-1; TRBD2 matches at 9 bases. The receptor was isolated from a man aged 40-50 years in good health and CMV-seronegative. The sequencing input was PBMCs. Here the CDR3 DNA reads TGTGCCAGCAGTACCTTAGCGGGAGATGAGCAGTTCTTC. This encodes CASSTLAGDEQFF.